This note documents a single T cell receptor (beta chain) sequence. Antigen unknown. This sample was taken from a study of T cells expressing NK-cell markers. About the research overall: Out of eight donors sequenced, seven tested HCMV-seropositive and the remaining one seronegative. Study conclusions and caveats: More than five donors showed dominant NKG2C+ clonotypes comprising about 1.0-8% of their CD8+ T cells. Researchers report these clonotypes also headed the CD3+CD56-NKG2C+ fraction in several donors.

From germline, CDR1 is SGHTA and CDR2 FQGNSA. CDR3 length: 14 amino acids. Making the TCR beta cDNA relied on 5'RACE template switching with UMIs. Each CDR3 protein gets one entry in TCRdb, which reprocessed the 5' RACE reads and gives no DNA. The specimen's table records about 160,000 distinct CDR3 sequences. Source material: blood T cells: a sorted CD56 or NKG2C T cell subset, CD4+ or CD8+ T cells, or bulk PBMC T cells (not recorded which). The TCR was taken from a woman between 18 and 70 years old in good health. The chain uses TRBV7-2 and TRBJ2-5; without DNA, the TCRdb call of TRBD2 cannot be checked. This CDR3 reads CASSKTSGQETQYF.